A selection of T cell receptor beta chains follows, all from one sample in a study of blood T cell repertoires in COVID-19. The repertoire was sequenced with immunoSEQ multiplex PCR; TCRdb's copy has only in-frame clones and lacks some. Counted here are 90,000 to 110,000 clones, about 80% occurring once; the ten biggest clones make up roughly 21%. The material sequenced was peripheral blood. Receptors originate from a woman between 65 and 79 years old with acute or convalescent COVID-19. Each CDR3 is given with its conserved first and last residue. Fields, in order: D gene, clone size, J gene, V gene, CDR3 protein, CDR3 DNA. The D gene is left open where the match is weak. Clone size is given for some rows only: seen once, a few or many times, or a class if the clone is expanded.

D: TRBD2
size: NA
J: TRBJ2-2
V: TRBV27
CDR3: CASTPNAGGNTGELFF
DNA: TGTGCCAGCACCCCTAATGCGGGGGGTAACACCGGGGAGCTGTTTTTT

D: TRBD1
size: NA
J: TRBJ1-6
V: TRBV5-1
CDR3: CASSLAGGTGIGSPLHF
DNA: TGCGCCAGCAGCTTGGCCGGGGGGACAGGGATCGGCTCACCCCTCCACTTT

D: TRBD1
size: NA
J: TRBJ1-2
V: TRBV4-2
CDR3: CASSERDSSGYGYTF
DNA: TGTGCCAGCAGCGAACGGGACAGCTCCGGCTATGGCTACACCTTC

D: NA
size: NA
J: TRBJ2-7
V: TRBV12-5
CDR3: CASGLAPGAQRIYEQYF
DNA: TGTGCTAGTGGTTTGGCCCCTGGCGCGCAGCGAATCTACGAGCAGTACTTC

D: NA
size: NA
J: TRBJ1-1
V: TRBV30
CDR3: CAWSVRGIRGTEAFF
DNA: TGTGCCTGGAGTGTACGGGGGATCCGCGGCACTGAAGCTTTCTTT

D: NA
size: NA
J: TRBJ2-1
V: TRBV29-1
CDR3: CSVGSVHNEQFF
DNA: TGCAGCGTTGGCTCGGTCCACAATGAGCAGTTCTTC

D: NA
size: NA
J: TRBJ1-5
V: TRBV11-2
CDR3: CASSLGSAGSQPQHF
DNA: TGTGCCAGCAGCTTAGGTTCAGCCGGGAGTCAGCCCCAGCATTTT

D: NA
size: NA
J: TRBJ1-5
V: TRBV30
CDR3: CAWSQRDQPQHF
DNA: TGTGCCTGGAGTCAGAGGGATCAGCCCCAGCATTTT

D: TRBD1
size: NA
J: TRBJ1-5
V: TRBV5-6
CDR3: CASSSTGEQPQHF
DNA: TGTGCCAGCAGCTCAACAGGGGAACAGCCCCAGCATTTT

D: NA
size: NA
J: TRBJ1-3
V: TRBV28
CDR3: CASTLGGALRSSGNTIYF
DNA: TGTGCCAGCACCCTGGGGGGGGCGCTTCGTTCCTCTGGAAACACCATATATTTT

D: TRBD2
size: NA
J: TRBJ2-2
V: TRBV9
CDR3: CASSVTSGYTGELFF
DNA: TGTGCCAGCAGCGTGACTAGCGGGTACACCGGGGAGCTGTTTTTT

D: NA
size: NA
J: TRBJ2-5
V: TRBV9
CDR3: CASSVGGSTAGETQYF
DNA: TGTGCCAGCAGCGTAGGAGGCTCTACCGCAGGGGAGACCCAGTACTTC

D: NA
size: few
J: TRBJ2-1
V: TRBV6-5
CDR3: CASSDAGTSYNEQFF
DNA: TGTGCCAGCAGCGATGCTGGGACTTCCTACAATGAGCAGTTCTTC

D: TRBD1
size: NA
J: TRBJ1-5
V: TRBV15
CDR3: CATSRTKTGGVQPQHF
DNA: TGTGCCACCAGCAGAACCAAAACAGGGGGCGTTCAGCCCCAGCATTTT

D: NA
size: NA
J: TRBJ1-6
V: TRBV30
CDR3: CAWSVGQYSGSYNSPLHF
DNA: TGTGCCTGGAGTGTCGGACAGTACAGTGGATCCTATAATTCACCCCTCCACTTT

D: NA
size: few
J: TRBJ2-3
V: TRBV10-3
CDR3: CAISESKGVGTDTQYF
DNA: TGTGCCATCAGTGAGTCGAAAGGGGTGGGGACAGATACGCAGTATTTT

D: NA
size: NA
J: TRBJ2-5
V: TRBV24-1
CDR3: CATSDLHSRRGKETQYF
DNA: TGTGCCACCAGTGATTTACATTCCCGGAGGGGCAAAGAGACCCAGTACTTC

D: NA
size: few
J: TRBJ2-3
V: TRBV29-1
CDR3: CSVEDPFRGRTSGADTQYF
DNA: TGCAGCGTTGAAGATCCCTTTCGAGGTCGGACCTCAGGGGCAGATACGCAGTATTTT

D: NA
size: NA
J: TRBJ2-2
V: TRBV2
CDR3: CASSWGRVNTGELFF
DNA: TGTGCCAGCAGTTGGGGCAGGGTGAACACCGGGGAGCTGTTTTTT

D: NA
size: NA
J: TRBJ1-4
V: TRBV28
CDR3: CASSLSKEGKLFF
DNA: TGTGCCAGCAGTTTAAGCAAGGAGGGGAAACTGTTTTTT

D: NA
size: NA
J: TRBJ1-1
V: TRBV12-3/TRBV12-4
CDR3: CASRVETTEAFF
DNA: TGTGCCAGCAGAGTAGAAACCACTGAAGCTTTCTTT

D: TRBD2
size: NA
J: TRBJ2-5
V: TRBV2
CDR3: CAPRGRRGETQETQYF
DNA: TGTGCCCCCCGAGGTCGGCGGGGGGAGACCCAAGAGACCCAGTACTTC

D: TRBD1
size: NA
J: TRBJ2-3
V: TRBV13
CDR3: CASSTTTGRPDTQYF
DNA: TGTGCCAGCAGCACCACGACAGGGCGGCCAGATACGCAGTATTTT

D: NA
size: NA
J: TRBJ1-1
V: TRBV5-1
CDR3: CASSDGQKIHFAEAFF
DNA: TGCGCCAGCAGCGACGGACAGAAGATTCATTTCGCTGAAGCTTTCTTT

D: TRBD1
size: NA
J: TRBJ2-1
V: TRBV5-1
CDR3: CASSQGQFNSYNEQFF
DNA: TGCGCCAGCAGCCAGGGACAGTTTAACTCCTACAATGAGCAGTTCTTC

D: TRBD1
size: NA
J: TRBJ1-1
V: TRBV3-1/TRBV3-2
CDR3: CASSQIGTGTEAFF
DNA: TGTGCCAGCAGCCAGATCGGGACAGGGACTGAAGCTTTCTTT

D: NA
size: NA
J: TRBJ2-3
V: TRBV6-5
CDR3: CASSSGTKWDTQYF
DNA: TGTGCCAGCAGTTCCGGGACAAAGTGGGATACGCAGTATTTT

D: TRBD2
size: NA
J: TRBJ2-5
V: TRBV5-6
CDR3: CASSPLARETQYF
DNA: TGTGCCAGCAGCCCACTAGCGCGCGAGACCCAGTACTTC

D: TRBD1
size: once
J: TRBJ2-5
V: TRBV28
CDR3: CASSGGSRGRRETQYF
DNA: TGTGCCAGCAGTGGGGGGTCCAGGGGGCGCCGGGAGACCCAGTACTTC

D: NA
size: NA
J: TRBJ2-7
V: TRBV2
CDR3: CASRLNTGSGTYEQYF
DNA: TGTGCCAGCAGACTCAACACGGGATCGGGTACTTACGAGCAGTACTTC

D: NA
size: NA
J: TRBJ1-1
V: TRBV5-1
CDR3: CASSLTGGLGAFF
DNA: TGCGCCAGCAGCTTGACGGGAGGCCTAGGGGCTTTCTTT

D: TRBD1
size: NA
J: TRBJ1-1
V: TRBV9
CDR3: CASSVGDRGVNTEAFF
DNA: TGTGCCAGCAGCGTAGGGGACAGGGGGGTGAACACTGAAGCTTTCTTT

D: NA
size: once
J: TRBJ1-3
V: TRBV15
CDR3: CATSRVASGSGNTIYF
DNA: TGTGCCACCAGCAGAGTGGCCTCTGGCTCTGGAAACACCATATATTTT

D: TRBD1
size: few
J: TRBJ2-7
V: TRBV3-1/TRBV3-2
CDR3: CASSRYSGQGVYEQYF
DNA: TGTGCCAGCAGCCGATACTCGGGACAGGGAGTATACGAGCAGTACTTC

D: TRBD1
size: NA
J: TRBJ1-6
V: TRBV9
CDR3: CASSSQGTQGSPLHF
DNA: TGTGCCAGCAGCTCACAGGGGACCCAAGGCTCACCCCTCCACTTT

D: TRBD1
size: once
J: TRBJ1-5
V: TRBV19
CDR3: CASNTGANNQPQHF
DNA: TGTGCCAGTAACACAGGGGCCAACAATCAGCCCCAGCATTTT

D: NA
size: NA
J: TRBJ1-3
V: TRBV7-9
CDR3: CASSLIIAASGNTIYF
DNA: TGTGCCAGCAGCTTAATTATCGCGGCCTCTGGAAACACCATATATTTT

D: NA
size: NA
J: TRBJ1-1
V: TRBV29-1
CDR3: CSAGRGNTEAFF
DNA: TGCAGCGCTGGGAGGGGAAACACTGAAGCTTTCTTT